Listed below are T cell receptor beta chains from one sample, sequenced in a study of cytomegalovirus exposure and HLA in healthy donors. The method was immunoSEQ multiplex PCR; TCRdb's version includes in-frame clones alone and lacks a portion of them. The data show roughly 75,000 clones, just under 95% seen once. Input material: PBMCs. The receptors come from a man younger than 35 in good health and CMV-seropositive. Both conserved end residues are part of each CDR3. D genes are given only for firm matches. Clone size is shown for a subset of rows, as once, few, many or a class of expanded clone.

TRBJ1-5,.,TRBV2,.,TGTGCCAGCAGCTCCAGCCCGGGAGAATTGAGCAATCAGCCCCAGCATTTT,CASSSSPGELSNQPQHF
TRBJ1-5,TRBD1,TRBV7-2,.,TGTGCCAGCAGCTTAGCCGGGACAGGGGCGAATCAGCCCCAGCATTTT,CASSLAGTGANQPQHF
TRBJ2-1,TRBD2,TRBV7-9,.,TGTGCCCTTCCTAGCGGGGGAATAGTCGGGATGAATGAGCAGTTCTTC,CALPSGGIVGMNEQFF
TRBJ1-6,.,TRBV5-8,.,TGTGCCAGCAGAAGCGACGCCCGGGGGGCCTACTATAATTCACCCCTCCACTTT,CASRSDARGAYYNSPLHF
TRBJ2-2,TRBD2,TRBV27,once,TGTGCCAGCAGTTTATCGAGCGGGAGTACCGGGGAGCTGTTTTTT,CASSLSSGSTGELFF
TRBJ2-3,TRBD2,TRBV2,.,TGTGCCAGCAGTGAAATTGGACTAGCGGGGGCGGATACGCAGTATTTT,CASSEIGLAGADTQYF
TRBJ1-2,.,TRBV27,.,TGTGCCAGCAGTTTATCGGACGGGGGGAATGGCTACACCTTC,CASSLSDGGNGYTF
TRBJ2-1,.,TRBV2,.,TGTGCCAGCAAACGCGACAGTTATTCCTACAATGAGCAGTTCTTC,CASKRDSYSYNEQFF
TRBJ2-3,.,TRBV2,.,TGTGCCAGCACCCCAGGGGTGATCAGCACAGATACGCAGTATTTT,CASTPGVISTDTQYF
TRBJ2-5,.,TRBV9,.,TGTGCCAGCAGCGCGGGTTGGACAGACCAAGAGACCCAGTACTTC,CASSAGWTDQETQYF
TRBJ2-6,.,TRBV28,.,TGTGCCAGCAGAAAACTTAGACACATATTGGCCTCTGGGGCCAACGTCCTGACTTTC,CASRKLRHILASGANVLTF